This TCR beta chain derives from a study of quantifying T cell responses using KT2 cells. Looking at the study overall: TCR alpha and beta constant-region primers primed reverse transcription of RNA. Study findings and constraints: Input KT2 cell number predicted KT2 alpha and beta sequence counts linearly over several orders of magnitude.

Each cDNA got a UMI-containing oligo ligated at its 3' end. An equimolar mix of RC1.1 and RC1.2 primed the beta chain across TRBC1 and TRBC2. TCRdb re-called the UMI-ligation and nested PCR reads through MiXCR, storing one row per CDR3 protein. In the table there are approximately 50,000 distinct CDR3 sequences, 11% of which are singletons. Fixed numbers of PBMC received varying amounts of KT2 cells. Comment on this clonotype: The antigen is undetermined.

The receptor comes from a human donor. Sequencing was performed on PBMCs spiked with cells of the T cell clone KT2.

In DNA form, the CDR3 reads TGTGCCTGGACGCCAGGGCCGCCTAATGAAAAACTGTTTTTT. This encodes CAWTPGPPNEKLFF. The chain combines TRBV30 with TRBJ1-4; weak D call: TRBD1 (5 bases). The CDR3 contains 14 residues. CDR1 GTSNPN and CDR2 SVGIG come from the germline V gene (reference sequence). Trimming shortened V by 4 bases and J by 3 bases, and 12 bases separated the two germline ends.